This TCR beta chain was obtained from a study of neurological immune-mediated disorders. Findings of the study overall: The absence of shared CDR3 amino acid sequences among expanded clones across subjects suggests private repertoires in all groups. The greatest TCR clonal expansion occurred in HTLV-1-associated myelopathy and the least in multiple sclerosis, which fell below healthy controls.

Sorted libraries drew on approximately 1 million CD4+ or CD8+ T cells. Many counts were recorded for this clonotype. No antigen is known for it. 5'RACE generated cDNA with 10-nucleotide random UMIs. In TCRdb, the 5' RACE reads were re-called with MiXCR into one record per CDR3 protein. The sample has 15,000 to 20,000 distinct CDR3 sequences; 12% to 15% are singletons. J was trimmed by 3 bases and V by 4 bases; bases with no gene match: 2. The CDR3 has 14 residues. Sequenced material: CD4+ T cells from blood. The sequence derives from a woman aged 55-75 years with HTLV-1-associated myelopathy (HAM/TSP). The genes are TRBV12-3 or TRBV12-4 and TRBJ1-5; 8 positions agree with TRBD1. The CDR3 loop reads CASSSTGVNQPQHF. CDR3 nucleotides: TGTGCCAGCAGTTCGACAGGGGTCAATCAGCCCCAGCATTTT.